These 17 T cell receptor beta chains share one sample of origin, sequenced in a study of blood T cell repertoires in COVID-19. Clones were sequenced by immunoSEQ multiplex PCR, and TCRdb holds only the in-frame ones, with some missing. This sample carries roughly 43,000 clones, more than 75% of them seen once, and the ten largest clones take about 4.6%. The material sequenced was peripheral blood. Receptor source: a human donor in a cohort sampled during active COVID-19.

The chain employs TRBV27 and TRBJ2-7; 12 bases fit TRBD1. This CDR3 comprises 16 residues. The V and J ends lost 5 bases and 3 bases, in that order; junction bases with no gene match: 8. Per the germline V gene, CDR1 is MNHEY and CDR2 is SMNVEV (reference sequence). CDR3 coding DNA: TGTGCCAGCAGTCCGGGGACAGGGGGCGCTTACTACGAGCAGTACTTC. Protein product: CASSPGTGGAYYEQYF.

V gene TRBV6-5 combines with J gene TRBJ2-7; D unclear. The CDR3 extends over 13 amino acids. Germline V CDR1 and CDR2: MNHEY, SVGAGI. The V gene lost 10 bases and the J gene lost 3 bases, with 16 bases spanning the gap. CDR3 DNA: TGTGCCATAGAGGTGAACTACTACTACGAGCAGTACTTC. Encoded protein: CAIEVNYYYEQYF.

V and J are TRBV28 and TRBJ1-6, with D tentatively TRBD1 (5 bases). The CDR3 consists of 16 residues. CDR1 and CDR2 (germline): MDHEN, SYDVKM. The V end lost 7 bases, the J end lost 1 base, and 14 bases lay between the germline ends. CDR3 nucleotide sequence: TGTGCCAGCAAATCTCGGGAGGGGTCCTATAATTCACCCCTCCACTTT. Translated: CASKSREGSYNSPLHF.

The chain links TRBV18 to TRBJ2-1, with 9 positions matching TRBD2. This CDR3 has 16 amino acids. The germline V gene has CDR1 KGHSH and CDR2 LQKENI. V gave up 4 bases and J gave up 3 bases; unmatched junction bases: 7. CDR3 bases: TGTGCCAGCTCACTCACCTCTAGCGGGAACTACAATGAGCAGTTCTTC. Protein product: CASSLTSSGNYNEQFF.

This rearrangement joins TRBV7-6 to TRBJ2-7; TRBD2 matches 10 bases. CDR3 length: 16 amino acids. Germline lookup yields CDR1 SGHVS and CDR2 FNYEAQ. The J segment lost 5 bases and the V segment lost 0 bases, leaving 7 bases of the junction unmatched. The CDR3 is CASSLASSGRSHEQYF. The CDR3 region has the DNA TGTGCCAGCAGCTTAGCTAGTAGCGGGAGGTCCCACGAGCAGTACTTC.

This chain links TRBV3-1 (or the pseudogene TRBV3-2) with TRBJ2-7, with D possibly TRBD1 on 5 matching bases. V lost 7 bases and J 0 bases, leaving 13 bases between the germline ends. This CDR3 region has 14 residues. Germline lookup yields CDR1 LGHDT and CDR2 YNNKEL (reference sequence). Here the CDR3 reads CASMDKLSSYEQYF. The CDR3 nucleotides are TGTGCCAGCATGGACAAACTTAGCTCCTACGAGCAGTACTTC.

The V gene is TRBV3-1 (or the pseudogene TRBV3-2), the J gene TRBJ2-1, with a weak D call TRBD2 (6 bases). CDR1 is LGHDT and CDR2 is YNNKEL in the germline V gene (reference sequence). The CDR3 is 15 residues long. With 1 base removed from V and 0 bases from J, the gap between germline ends came to 7 bases. This CDR3 is CASSQGRGSYNEQFF. CDR3 DNA: TGTGCCAGCAGCCAAGGGCGGGGCTCCTACAATGAGCAGTTCTTC.

This sequence joins TRBV5-8 and TRBJ2-7; maybe TRBD2 (5 bases). Trimming took off 4 bases at V and 6 bases at J, with 14 bases between the two ends. The CDR3 has 13 amino acids. Germline V lookup: CDR1 SGHTS, CDR2 YDEGEE. The CDR3 protein is CASSDIGRVEQYF. The CDR3 coding sequence is TGTGCCAGCAGCGATATTGGGCGGGTCGAGCAGTACTTC.

The chain combines TRBV25-1 with TRBJ1-4, with D maybe TRBD1 (6 bases). Germline V gene sequence: CDR1 MGHDK, CDR2 SYGVNS. The CDR3 runs to 15 residues. Trimming pared 2 bases from V and 4 bases from J, leaving 11 bases between. The CDR3 reads CASSEPGGRNEKLFF. The CDR3 DNA reads as TGTGCCAGCAGTGAACCGGGGGGGCGTAATGAAAAACTGTTTTTT.

The V call is TRBV28, the J call TRBJ1-2, with TRBD1 as a possible D gene (6 bases). This CDR3 spans 12 amino acids. Germline V gene data show CDR1 as MDHEN and CDR2 as SYDVKM. The V and J ends lost 1 base and 13 bases respectively, with 13 bases between them. Here the CDR3 reads CASSLLQGFRTF. In DNA form, the CDR3 reads TGTGCCAGCAGTTTATTACAGGGATTTCGCACCTTC.

This clone was recorded a few times. V usage is TRBV30 and J usage is TRBJ2-7, with unresolved D. CDR3 length equals 12 residues. Trimming cost V 5 bases and J 3 bases, with 11 bases left between them. Germline V gives CDR1 GTSNPN, CDR2 SVGIG (reference sequence). The CDR3 nucleotides read TGTGCCTGGGCCTGGGCTAACTACGAGCAGTACTTC. This codes for CAWAWANYEQYF.

The CDR3 sequence: CATSPTGFNQPQHF. CDR3 DNA sequence: TGTGCCACCAGTCCAACAGGATTCAATCAGCCCCAGCATTTT. The chain employs TRBV24-1 and TRBJ1-5; a possible D gene is TRBD1 (5 bases). V was shortened by 6 bases and J by 3 bases, with 11 bases between the two germline ends. The germline V gene encodes CDR1 KGHDR and CDR2 SFDVKD. The CDR3 contains 14 residues.

The rearrangement uses TRBV19 and TRBJ1-6, with D perhaps TRBD1 (5 bases). The length of the CDR3 is 14 residues. V gave up 7 bases and J gave up 4 bases, with 11 bases separating them. The germline V gene encodes CDR1 LNHDA and CDR2 SQIVND (reference sequence). CDR3 amino acids: CASNKGLYNSPLHF. The CDR3 DNA is TGTGCCAGTAATAAGGGACTATATAATTCACCCCTCCACTTT.

This rearrangement joins TRBV4-1 to TRBJ1-2; 7 bases agree with TRBD1. The V segment lost 6 bases and the J segment 7 bases; nucleotides outside the gene matches: 14. The germline CDR1 and CDR2 sequences are MGHRA and YSYEKL. This CDR3 has 15 amino acids. The CDR3 protein is CASREDRSILRGYTF. CDR3 nucleotide sequence: TGCGCCAGCAGGGAGGACAGGTCCATTTTGCGTGGCTACACCTTC.

This chain links TRBV13 with TRBJ2-6; a possible D gene is TRBD1 (5 bases). In germline, CDR1 is PRHDT, CDR2 FYEKMQ (reference sequence). The CDR3 extends over 19 amino acids. V lost 4 bases and J lost 0, with 19 bases in between. The CDR3 nucleotides are TGTGCCAGCAGCTCTTACCCCCCCGGACAACTCTCTGGGGCCAACGTCCTGACTTTC. It is translated as CASSSYPPGQLSGANVLTF.

The chain couples TRBV30 to TRBJ1-1, with D hard to call. Germline V gives CDR1 GTSNPN, CDR2 SVGIG (reference sequence). V lost 5 bases to trimming and J lost 0 bases, with 10 bases between them. This CDR3 has 13 amino acids. The CDR3 here is CAWGGSMNTEAFF. Here the CDR3 DNA reads TGTGCCTGGGGAGGGTCTATGAACACTGAAGCTTTCTTT.

J is TRBJ1-3 and V is TRBV28; maybe TRBD1 (5 bases). V was cut by 7 bases and J by 0 bases, with 13 bases left in between. The CDR3 has 15 residues. CDR1 is MDHEN, CDR2 SYDVKM, per germline. CDR3 DNA: TGTGCCAGCACAACTCGGGGGAGCTCTGGAAACACCATATATTTT. This encodes CASTTRGSSGNTIYF.